These T cell receptor beta chains were read from a single sample in a study of T cell changes during pregnancy in multiple sclerosis. Measured with immunoSEQ multiplex PCR; TCRdb has only the in-frame clones, and not every one. Of roughly 100,000 clones in the sample, about 89% were seen once. This specimen was peripheral blood, taken before pregnancy. All receptors derive from a female donor with multiple sclerosis, enrolled in a pregnancy study. Both conserved end residues are part of each CDR3. D genes are given only for firm matches. The size entry is marked missing in some rows and otherwise reads once, few, many or a size class.

d_call	v_call	clone_size	j_call	cdr3_nt	cdr3_aa
TRBD2	TRBV4-3	.	TRBJ2-1	TGCGCCAGCAGCCCCCTCGCGGGGGTCCCCCACAATGAGCAGTTCTTC	CASSPLAGVPHNEQFF
.	TRBV7-3	.	TRBJ2-7	TGTGCCAGCAGCTTAAGGGCAGGTGACGGGCAGTACTTC	CASSLRAGDGQYF
TRBD2	TRBV19	.	TRBJ2-7	TGTGCCAGTAGCATTTACCCCCCTACTAGCGCGGGGGAGCAGTACTTC	CASSIYPPTSAGEQYF
TRBD1	TRBV10-3	.	TRBJ2-5	TGTGCCATCAGGGACAGGGACCAAGAGACCCAGTACTTC	CAIRDRDQETQYF
TRBD2	TRBV27	.	TRBJ2-7	TGTGCCACCAGTGTGACCGGGGGGGCTTTCTCCTACGAGCAGTACTTC	CATSVTGGAFSYEQYF
TRBD1	TRBV9	.	TRBJ2-7	TGTGCCAGCAGCGTAGGGGCGGGACAGGGGATCTACGAGCAGTACTTC	CASSVGAGQGIYEQYF
.	TRBV6-1	.	TRBJ1-2	TGTGCCAGCACAGGGGACCCCTACCGTAACTATGGCTACACCTTC	CASTGDPYRNYGYTF
TRBD2	TRBV6-4	few	TRBJ2-3	TGTGCCAGCAGCCCGACTAGCGGTAGCACAGATACGCAGTATTTT	CASSPTSGSTDTQYF
TRBD1	TRBV28	.	TRBJ1-1	TGTGCCAGCAGTTTCCCAACAAAGGGACAGGATTCAGCTTTCTTT	CASSFPTKGQDSAFF
TRBD1	TRBV30	.	TRBJ1-1	TGTGCCTGGAGGGAGACAGGGAAGAGCACTGAAGCTTTCTTT	CAWRETGKSTEAFF
TRBD1	TRBV19	.	TRBJ2-1	TGTGCCAGTAGTATTTTCACTGGGACAGGGGAGTTGAATGAGCAGTTCTTC	CASSIFTGTGELNEQFF